This TCR beta chain comes out of a study of blood T cells in healthy people across ages. General study points: Any changes in expanded clonotypes were possibly confounded, as donor CMV status remained unknown. Long-lived and aged donors differed, with more naive CD4+ cells and higher diversity in the long-lived.

Through a sample-barcoded 5' primer and a J-beta primer mix, a second PCR was run for roughly 7 to 11 cycles. Each cDNA molecule was tagged by a template-switch adaptor with 12 random nucleotides. Each CDR3 protein is one row after TCRdb ran MiXCR on the 5' RACE reads. The data contain around 1,900,000 distinct CDR3 sequences, about two fifths of them singletons. Notes on this clonotype: Its antigen is as yet unknown.

J lost 2 bases, V lost 1 base, and 4 bases had no gene match. CDR1 and CDR2 from the germline V gene are SGDLS and YYNGEE. CDR3 length: 15 residues. The TCR was taken from a human donor in good health. The chain carries TRBV9 and TRBJ2-3; 7 bases are a match to TRBD2. Sequencing input: blood. CDR3 loop: CASSVSLAATDTQYF. As DNA, the CDR3 is TGTGCCAGCAGCGTAAGTCTAGCGGCCACAGATACGCAGTATTTT.